A selection of T cell receptor beta chains follows, all from one sample in a study of cytomegalovirus exposure and HLA in healthy donors. TCRdb's table, derived via immunoSEQ multiplex PCR, lists solely in-frame clones and lacks some. The sample has about 120,000 clones; around 80% are singletons. Sequencing used PBMCs. Source of these receptors: a young man in good health and CMV-seropositive. CDR3s include the opening cysteine and the closing phenylalanine or tryptophan. A D gene is named only where the DNA matches it firmly. Size tells how often a clone was seen (once, few, many) or the class of an expanded clone, and some rows leave it out.

clone size	D gene	V gene	J gene	CDR3 DNA	CDR3 protein
-	-	TRBV9	TRBJ1-1	TGTGCCAGCAGCGTAGTTCTGGGGGGTGAAGCTTTCTTT	CASSVVLGGEAFF
few	TRBD2	TRBV7-8	TRBJ2-1	TGTGCCAGCAGTTTCCCGACTAGCGGGCCCTACAATGAGCAGTTCTTC	CASSFPTSGPYNEQFF
-	TRBD2	TRBV6-6	TRBJ2-5	TGTGCCAGCAGTTACCAGGGAGGGGAGGGGGAGACCCAGTACTTC	CASSYQGGEGETQYF
few	-	TRBV29-1	TRBJ2-3	TGCAGCGTTATACGGACTGGATCCACAGATACGCAGTATTTT	CSVIRTGSTDTQYF
-	-	TRBV6-5	TRBJ1-2	TGTGCCAGCAGTTACCGCGGCGCTAACTATGGCTACACCTTC	CASSYRGANYGYTF
-	TRBD2	TRBV7-2	TRBJ2-1	TGTGCCAGCACCATCGGACTAGCGGGAGTTAGGGGCAATGAGCAGTTCTTC	CASTIGLAGVRGNEQFF
few	TRBD2	TRBV10-1	TRBJ2-7	TGCGCCAGCAGGGCTAGCGGGAACTCCTACGAGCAGTACTTC	CASRASGNSYEQYF
few	TRBD1	TRBV10-3	TRBJ2-3	TGTGCCATTAGACCAGGGGGCCCCACAGATACGCAGTATTTT	CAIRPGGPTDTQYF
-	-	TRBV9	TRBJ2-5	TGTGCCAGCAGCGTAGATGCTAGCCTCCGGGAGACCCAGTACTTC	CASSVDASLRETQYF
few	TRBD1	TRBV27	TRBJ2-1	TGTGCCAGCAGTTTATTTTGGAACAGGGGCCACAATGAGCAGTTCTTC	CASSLFWNRGHNEQFF
-	-	TRBV6-5	TRBJ2-7	TGTGCCAGCAGTTACGGTGGCAACGAGCAGTACTTC	CASSYGGNEQYF
once	-	TRBV4-1	TRBJ2-7	TGCGCCAGCAGCCAAGAATTCAACTACGAGCAGTACTTC	CASSQEFNYEQYF
-	TRBD2	TRBV29-1	TRBJ2-7	TGCAGCGTTGCGAGTAGCGGGGTGGGCGAGCAGTACTTC	CSVASSGVGEQYF
-	-	TRBV11-2	TRBJ1-2	TGTGCCAGCAGCTTAGACCGGAGTAAATATGGCTACACCTTC	CASSLDRSKYGYTF
once	TRBD1	TRBV4-1	TRBJ2-7	TGCGCCAGCAGCCAAGATCGGGTAGGGACAGGGCAATCCTACGAGCAGTACTTC	CASSQDRVGTGQSYEQYF
-	-	TRBV27	TRBJ1-1	TGTGCCAGCAGTACCCCCAGGGGAACTGAAGCTTTCTTT	CASSTPRGTEAFF
-	-	TRBV6-5	TRBJ1-5	TGTGCCAGCAGTTACTCTACAAGTGTCAATCAGCCCCAGCATTTT	CASSYSTSVNQPQHF
once	TRBD2	TRBV5-1	TRBJ2-7	TGCGCCAGCAGCCGGGGACTAGCGATAGCCTACGAGCAGTACTTC	CASSRGLAIAYEQYF
-	-	TRBV14	TRBJ2-1	TGTGCCAGCAGCCAAGGACTCGCGGGGCTTTACAATGAGCAGTTCTTC	CASSQGLAGLYNEQFF
-	TRBD2	TRBV6-5	TRBJ2-3	TGTGCCAGCAGTTATGCGGGAGGAATCACAGATACGCAGTATTTT	CASSYAGGITDTQYF
-	TRBD2	TRBV11-2	TRBJ2-7	TGTGCCAGCAGCCCATTGGCGGGAGGGCCAGGGGTCGAGCAGTACTTC	CASSPLAGGPGVEQYF
-	-	TRBV2	TRBJ2-2	TGTGCCAGCAGCCTAGCCGGAGGAATCGGGGAGCTGTTTTTT	CASSLAGGIGELFF
-	TRBD2	TRBV14	TRBJ2-3	TGTGCCAGCAGCCTCGCTAGCGGGATCACAGATACGCAGTATTTT	CASSLASGITDTQYF